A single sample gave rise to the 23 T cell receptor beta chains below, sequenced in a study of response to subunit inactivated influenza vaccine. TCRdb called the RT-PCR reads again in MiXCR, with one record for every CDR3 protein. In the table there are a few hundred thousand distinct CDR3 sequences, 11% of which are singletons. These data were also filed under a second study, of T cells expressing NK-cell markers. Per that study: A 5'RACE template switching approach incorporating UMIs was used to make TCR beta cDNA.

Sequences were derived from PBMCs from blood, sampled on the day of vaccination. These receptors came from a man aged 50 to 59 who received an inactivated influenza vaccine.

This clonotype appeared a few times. The CDR3 bases are TGTGCCAGCAGGGACAGGGGGTACTCCTACGAGCAGTACTTC. Translation gives CASRDRGYSYEQYF. V gene TRBV28 combines with J gene TRBJ2-7, with TRBD1 matching 10 bases. Trimming cost V 6 bases and J 0 bases; bases outside gene matches: 2. The CDR3 has 14 residues. Germline-derived CDR1 and CDR2 are MDHEN and SYDVKM.

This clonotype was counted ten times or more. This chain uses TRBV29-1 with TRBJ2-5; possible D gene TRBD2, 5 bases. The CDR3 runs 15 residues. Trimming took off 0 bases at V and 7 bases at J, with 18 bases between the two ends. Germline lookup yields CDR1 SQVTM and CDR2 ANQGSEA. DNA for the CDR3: TGCAGCGTTGAAGATTCGGACTTCAAACTCGGGACCCAGTACTTC. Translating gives CSVEDSDFKLGTQYF.

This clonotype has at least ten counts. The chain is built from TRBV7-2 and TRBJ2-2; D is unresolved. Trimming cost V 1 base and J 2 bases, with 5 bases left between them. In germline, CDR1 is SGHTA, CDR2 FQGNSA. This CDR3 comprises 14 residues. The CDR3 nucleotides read TGTGCCAGCAGCTTAGACTTTAACACCGGGGAGCTGTTTTTT. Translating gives CASSLDFNTGELFF.

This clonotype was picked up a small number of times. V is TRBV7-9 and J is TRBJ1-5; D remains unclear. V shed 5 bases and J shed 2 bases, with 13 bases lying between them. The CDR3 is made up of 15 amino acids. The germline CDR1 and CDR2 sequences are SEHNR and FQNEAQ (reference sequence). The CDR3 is CASSGTAYGNQPQHF. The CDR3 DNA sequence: TGTGCCAGCAGCGGAACCGCGTATGGCAATCAGCCCCAGCATTTT.

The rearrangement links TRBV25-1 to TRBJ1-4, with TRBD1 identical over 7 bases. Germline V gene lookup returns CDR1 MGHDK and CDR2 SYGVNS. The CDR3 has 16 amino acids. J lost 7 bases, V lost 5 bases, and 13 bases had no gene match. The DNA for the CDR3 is TGTGCCAGCAGTCCTATGGACAGGTCGTCGGGTGAAAAACTGTTTTTT. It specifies CASSPMDRSSGEKLFF.

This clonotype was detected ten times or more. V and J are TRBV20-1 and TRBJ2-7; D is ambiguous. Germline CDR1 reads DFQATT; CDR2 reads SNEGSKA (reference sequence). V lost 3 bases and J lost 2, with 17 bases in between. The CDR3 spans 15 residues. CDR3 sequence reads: CSASAPVQRAYEQYF. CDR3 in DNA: TGCAGTGCTAGCGCCCCCGTACAGAGAGCCTACGAGCAGTACTTC.

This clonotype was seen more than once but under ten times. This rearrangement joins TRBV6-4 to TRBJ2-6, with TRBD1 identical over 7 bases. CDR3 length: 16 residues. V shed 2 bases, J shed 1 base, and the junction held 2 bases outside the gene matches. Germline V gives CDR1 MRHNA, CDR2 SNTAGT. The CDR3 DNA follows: TGTGCCAGCAGTGACACAGGGGCGTCTGGGGCCAACGTCCTGACTTTC. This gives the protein CASSDTGASGANVLTF.

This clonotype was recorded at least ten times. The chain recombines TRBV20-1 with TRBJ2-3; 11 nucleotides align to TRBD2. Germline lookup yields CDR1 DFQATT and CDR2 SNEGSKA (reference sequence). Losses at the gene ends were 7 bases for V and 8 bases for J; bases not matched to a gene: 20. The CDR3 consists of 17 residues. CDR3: CSVSTGTSGAGMSTQYF. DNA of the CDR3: TGCAGTGTTTCCACCGGGACTAGCGGTGCCGGGATGAGTACGCAGTATTTT.

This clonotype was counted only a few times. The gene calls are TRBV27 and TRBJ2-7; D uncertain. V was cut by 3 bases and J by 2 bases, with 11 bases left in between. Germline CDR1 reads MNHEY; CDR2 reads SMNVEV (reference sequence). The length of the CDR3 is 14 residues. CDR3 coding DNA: TGTGCCAGCAGTTTCTTGGGCAGAACCTACGAGCAGTACTTC. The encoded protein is CASSFLGRTYEQYF.

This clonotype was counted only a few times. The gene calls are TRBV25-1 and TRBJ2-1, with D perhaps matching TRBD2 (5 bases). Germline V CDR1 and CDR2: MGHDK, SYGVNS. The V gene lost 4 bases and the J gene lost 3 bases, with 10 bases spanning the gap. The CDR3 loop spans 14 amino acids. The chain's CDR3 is CASSGPGIYNEQFF. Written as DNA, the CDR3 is TGTGCCAGCAGTGGTCCGGGGATCTACAATGAGCAGTTCTTC. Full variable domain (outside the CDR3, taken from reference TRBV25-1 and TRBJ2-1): EADIYQTPRYLVIGTGKKITLECSQTMGHDKMYWYQQDPGMELHLIHYSYGVNSTEKGDLSSESTVSRIRTEHFPLTLESARPSHTSQYLCASSGPGIYNEQFFGPGTRLTVL.

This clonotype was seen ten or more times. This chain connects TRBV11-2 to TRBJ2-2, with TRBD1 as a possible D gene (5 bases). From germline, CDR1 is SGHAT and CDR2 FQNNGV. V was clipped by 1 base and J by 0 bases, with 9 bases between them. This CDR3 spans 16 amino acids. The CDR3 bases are TGTGCCAGCAGCTTAGGTACCAGGGCGAACACCGGGGAGCTGTTTTTT. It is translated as CASSLGTRANTGELFF. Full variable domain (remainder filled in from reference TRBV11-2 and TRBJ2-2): EAGVAQSPRYKIIEKRQSVAFWCNPISGHATLYWYQQILGQGPKLLIQFQNNGVVDDSQLPKDRFSAERLKGVDSTLKIQPAKLEDSAVYLCASSLGTRANTGELFFGEGSRLTVL.

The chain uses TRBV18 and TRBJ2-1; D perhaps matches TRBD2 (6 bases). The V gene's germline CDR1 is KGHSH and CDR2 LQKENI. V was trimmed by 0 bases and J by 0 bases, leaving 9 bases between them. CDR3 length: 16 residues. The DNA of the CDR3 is TGTGCCAGCTCACCACCCACGGGAGTCTCCTACAATGAGCAGTTCTTC. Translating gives CASSPPTGVSYNEQFF.

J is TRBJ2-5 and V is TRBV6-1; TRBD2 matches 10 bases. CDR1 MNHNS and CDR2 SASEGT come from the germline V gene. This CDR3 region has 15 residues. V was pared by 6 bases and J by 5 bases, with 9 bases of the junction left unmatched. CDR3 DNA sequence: TGTGCCAGCAGCCCCTCTAGCGGGGGCCCGGAGACCCAGTACTTC. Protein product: CASSPSSGGPETQYF.

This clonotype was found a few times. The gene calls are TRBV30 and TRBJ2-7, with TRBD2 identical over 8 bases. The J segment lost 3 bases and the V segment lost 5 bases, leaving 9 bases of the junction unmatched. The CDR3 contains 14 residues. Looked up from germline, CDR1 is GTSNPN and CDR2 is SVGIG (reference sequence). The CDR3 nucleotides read TGTGCCTGGGGACGGGAGGGACGCTACTACGAGCAGTACTTC. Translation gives CAWGREGRYYEQYF.

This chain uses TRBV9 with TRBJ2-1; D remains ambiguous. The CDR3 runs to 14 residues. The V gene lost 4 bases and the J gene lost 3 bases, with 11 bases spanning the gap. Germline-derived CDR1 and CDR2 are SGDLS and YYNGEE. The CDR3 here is CASSLSKIYNEQFF. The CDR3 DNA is TGTGCCAGCAGCCTCTCGAAAATCTACAATGAGCAGTTCTTC.

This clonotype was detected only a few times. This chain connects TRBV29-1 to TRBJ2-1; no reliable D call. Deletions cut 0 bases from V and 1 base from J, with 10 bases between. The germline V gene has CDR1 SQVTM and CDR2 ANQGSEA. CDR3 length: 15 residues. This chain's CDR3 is CSVEDRTRSYNEQFF. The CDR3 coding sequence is TGCAGCGTTGAAGACAGGACGAGGTCCTACAATGAGCAGTTCTTC.

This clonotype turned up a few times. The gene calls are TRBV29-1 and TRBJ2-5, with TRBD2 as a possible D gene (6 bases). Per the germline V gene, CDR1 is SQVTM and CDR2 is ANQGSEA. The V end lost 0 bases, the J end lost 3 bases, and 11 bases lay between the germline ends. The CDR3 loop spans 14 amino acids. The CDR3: CSVEELSGKETQYF. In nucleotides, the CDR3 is TGCAGCGTTGAAGAACTTAGCGGAAAAGAGACCCAGTACTTC.

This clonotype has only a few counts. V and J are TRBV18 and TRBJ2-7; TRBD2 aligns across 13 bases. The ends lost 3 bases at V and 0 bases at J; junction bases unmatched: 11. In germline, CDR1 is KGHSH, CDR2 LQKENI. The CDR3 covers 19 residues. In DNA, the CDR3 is TGTGCCAGCTCACCCGCGCAGACTAGCGGGAGGACTAACTCCTACGAGCAGTACTTC. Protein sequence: CASSPAQTSGRTNSYEQYF.

Here the CDR3 reads CASTIPPRAYTSYEQYF. For the CDR3, the DNA is TGTGCCAGCACGATACCCCCGAGGGCCTATACCTCCTACGAGCAGTACTTC. This sequence joins TRBV3-1 and TRBJ2-7; weak D call: TRBD2 (5 bases). V gave up 7 bases and J gave up 0 bases, with 22 bases separating them. The CDR3 runs to 17 residues. Germline lookup yields CDR1 LGHDT and CDR2 YNNKEL (reference sequence).

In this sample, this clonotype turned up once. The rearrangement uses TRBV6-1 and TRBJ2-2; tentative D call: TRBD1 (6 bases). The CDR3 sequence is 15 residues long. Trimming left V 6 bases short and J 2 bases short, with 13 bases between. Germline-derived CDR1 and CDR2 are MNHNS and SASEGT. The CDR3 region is CASRIRGLNTGELFF. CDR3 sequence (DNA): TGTGCCAGCAGGATCAGGGGTTTAAACACCGGGGAGCTGTTTTTT.

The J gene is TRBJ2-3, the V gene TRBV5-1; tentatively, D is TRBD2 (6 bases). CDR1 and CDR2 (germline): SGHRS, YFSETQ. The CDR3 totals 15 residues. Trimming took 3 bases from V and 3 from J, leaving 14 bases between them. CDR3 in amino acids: CASSWGGFGTDTQYF. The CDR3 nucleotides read TGCGCCAGCAGCTGGGGAGGATTTGGGACAGATACGCAGTATTTT.

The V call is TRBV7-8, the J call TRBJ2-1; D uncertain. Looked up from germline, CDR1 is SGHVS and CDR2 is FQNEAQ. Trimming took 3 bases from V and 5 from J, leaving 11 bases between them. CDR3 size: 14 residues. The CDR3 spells CASSLFERNNEQFF. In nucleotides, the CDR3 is TGTGCCAGCAGCTTGTTCGAGCGAAACAATGAGCAGTTCTTC.

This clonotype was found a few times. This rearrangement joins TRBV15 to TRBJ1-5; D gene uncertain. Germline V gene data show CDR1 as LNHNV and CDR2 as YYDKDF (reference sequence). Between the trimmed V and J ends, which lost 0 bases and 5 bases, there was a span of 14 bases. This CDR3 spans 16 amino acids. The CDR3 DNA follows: TGTGCCACCAGCAGAGAACAAGGGTGGGAGTATCAGCCCCAGCATTTT. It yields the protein CATSREQGWEYQPQHF.